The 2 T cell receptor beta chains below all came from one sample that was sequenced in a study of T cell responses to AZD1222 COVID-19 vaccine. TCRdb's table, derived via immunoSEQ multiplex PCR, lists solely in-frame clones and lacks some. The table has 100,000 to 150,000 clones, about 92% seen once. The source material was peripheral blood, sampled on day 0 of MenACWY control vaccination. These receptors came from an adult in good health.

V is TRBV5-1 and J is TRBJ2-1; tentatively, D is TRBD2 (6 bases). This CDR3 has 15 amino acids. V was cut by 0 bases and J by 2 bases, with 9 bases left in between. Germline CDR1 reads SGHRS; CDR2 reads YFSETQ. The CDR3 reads CASSLARGTYNEQFF. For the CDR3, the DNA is TGCGCCAGCAGCTTGGCACGGGGGACCTACAATGAGCAGTTCTTC.

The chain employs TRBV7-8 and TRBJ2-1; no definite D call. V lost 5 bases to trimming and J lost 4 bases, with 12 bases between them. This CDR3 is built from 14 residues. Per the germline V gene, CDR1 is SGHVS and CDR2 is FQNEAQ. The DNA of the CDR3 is TGTGCCAGCAGCGTAGATGAGTCATACAATGAGCAGTTCTTC. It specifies CASSVDESYNEQFF.